These 18 T cell receptor beta chains were sequenced from one sample in a study of T-cell memory formation after mild COVID-19. From the 5' RACE reads, TCRdb called clonotypes with MiXCR, one entry per CDR3 protein. Among about 400,000 distinct CDR3 sequences, 13% to 15% were seen once, and the ten largest hold about 22%. Sequencing was performed on PBMCs or a T cell subset sorted from them (not recorded which). The origin of the receptors is a man younger than 30 who had mild COVID-19 (a few samples of this study predate the infection). Cell type and time point are not known.

At least ten counts were recorded for this clonotype. This sequence joins TRBV18 and TRBJ2-7; D remains unclear. Per germline, CDR1 KGHSH and CDR2 LQKENI. V was shortened by 5 bases and J by 2 bases, with 13 bases between the two germline ends. This CDR3 is 14 amino acids long. The DNA for the CDR3 is TGTGCCAGCTCAATCGGTCTCGGAACCTACGAGCAGTACGTC. It codes for CASSIGLGTYEQYV.

The chain uses TRBV5-1 and TRBJ1-3; D unclear. V lost 0 bases and J 0 bases, leaving 10 bases between the germline ends. Germline V gene data show CDR1 as SGHRS and CDR2 as YFSETQ. This CDR3 is 16 amino acids long. Here the CDR3 DNA reads TGCGCCAGCAGCTTGGGGTACAGAGCCTCTGGAAACACCATATATTTT. The encoded protein is CASSLGYRASGNTIYF.

This sequence joins TRBV2 and TRBJ1-5, with no clear D. This CDR3 spans 13 amino acids. Trimming took off 3 bases at V and 3 bases at J, with 6 bases between the two ends. Germline CDR1 SNHLY, CDR2 FYNNEI. The CDR3: CASSDPYNQPQHF. The CDR3 DNA reads TGTGCCAGCAGTGACCCCTACAATCAGCCCCAGCATTTT.

The chain carries TRBV4-1 and TRBJ1-2; no firm D call. Per germline, CDR1 MGHRA and CDR2 YSYEKL. Between the trimmed V and J ends, which lost 3 bases and 4 bases, there was a span of 15 bases. This CDR3 contains 15 residues. CDR3 nucleotides: TGCGCCAGCAGCCAGGTTCCGGGTTTCTCCTATGGCTACACCTTC. Its translation is CASSQVPGFSYGYTF.

This clonotype was counted a few times. The rearrangement links TRBV12-3 or TRBV12-4 to TRBJ2-7, with 10 nucleotides matching TRBD2. Losses at the gene ends were 7 bases for V and 2 bases for J; bases not matched to a gene: 8. The CDR3 totals 15 residues. CDR3 coding DNA: TGTGCCAGCACCTCCGGACTAGCGGTGGCCTACGAGCAGTACTTC. As protein: CASTSGLAVAYEQYF.

This chain links TRBV6-5 with TRBJ1-5; D might be TRBD1 (6 bases). CDR1 is MNHEY and CDR2 is SVGAGI in the germline V gene. The CDR3 sequence is 14 residues long. Trimming cost V 9 bases and J 9 bases, with 21 bases left between them. Here the CDR3 reads CASKAFGDRPPQHF. CDR3 coding DNA: TGTGCCAGTAAAGCCTTTGGAGACAGGCCGCCCCAGCATTTT.

J is TRBJ2-7 and V is TRBV18; D not certain. Germline-derived CDR1 and CDR2 are KGHSH and LQKENI. V was clipped by 6 bases and J by 4 bases, with 16 bases between them. The CDR3 length is 14 residues. Here the CDR3 reads CASSAGSGFYEQYV. CDR3 sequence (DNA): TGTGCCAGCTCGGCTGGCAGTGGGTTTTACGAGCAGTACGTC.

The V and J genes are TRBV7-9 and TRBJ2-7, with 7 bases lining up with TRBD2. CDR3 length: 16 amino acids. Germline V gives CDR1 SEHNR, CDR2 FQNEAQ (reference sequence). V gave up 0 bases and J gave up 0 bases; unmatched junction bases: 5. CDR3 in amino acids: CASSLARGGISYEQYF. CDR3 DNA sequence: TGTGCCAGCAGCTTAGCGCGGGGAGGGATCTCCTACGAGCAGTACTTC.

This clonotype was counted only a few times. At one end, the junction sequence differs from germline, possibly due to a read error. The rearrangement uses TRBV3-1 and TRBJ2-1, with a tentative D call TRBD2 (6 bases). The CDR3 sequence is 12 residues long. CDR1 is LGHDT and CDR2 is YNNKEL in the germline V gene (reference sequence). The CDR3 here is CASSQEGRERLF. In nucleotides, the CDR3 is TGTGCCAGCAGCCAAGAAGGCCGGGAGCGGCTCTTC.

Only a few counts were recorded for this clonotype. The chain couples TRBV5-1 to TRBJ2-5; TRBD1 matches 11 bases. Germline CDR1 and CDR2: SGHRS and YFSETQ. With 2 bases clipped from V and 5 bases from J, the junction kept 14 bases outside the gene matches. The CDR3 covers 18 residues. CDR3 amino acids: CASSFRRTGGASRETQYF. Here the CDR3 DNA reads TGCGCCAGCAGCTTCCGGAGGACAGGGGGCGCGAGTCGGGAGACCCAGTACTTC.

This clonotype was counted a few times. The rearrangement uses TRBV7-6 and TRBJ1-1; no clear D gene. The CDR3 has 14 residues. Trimming removed 5 bases at V and 0 bases at J, with 10 bases between. Germline assignment: CDR1 SGHVS and CDR2 FNYEAQ. The CDR3 region is CASSAYGLNTEAFF. CDR3 in DNA: TGTGCCAGCAGCGCGTATGGGCTGAACACTGAAGCTTTCTTT.

This clonotype was seen many times. The chain couples TRBV6-2 or TRBV6-3 to TRBJ2-7, with no clear D. Trimming took off 4 bases at V and 3 bases at J, with 7 bases between the two ends. Looked up from germline, CDR1 is MNHEY and CDR2 is SVGEGT. This CDR3 contains 12 residues. The CDR3 region is CASSLPGYEQYV. CDR3 nucleotides: TGTGCCAGCAGTTTACCGGGCTACGAGCAGTACGTC.

The rearrangement links TRBV5-1 to TRBJ1-1; D uncertain. V gave up 9 bases and J gave up 5 bases, with 23 bases separating them. There are 15 residues in the CDR3. The germline V gene encodes CDR1 SGHRS and CDR2 YFSETQ. CDR3 sequence (DNA): TGCGCCAACCGAAACAGAACGAGGTTCAGGACTGAAGCTTTCTTT. It codes for CANRNRTRFRTEAFF.

Only a few counts were recorded for this clonotype. The chain combines TRBV21-1 with TRBJ2-7; the table names TRBD1, a call not compared with the DNA. TRBV21-1 is a pseudogene. This CDR3 has 18 amino acids. CDR3 sequence: CASSKGQDLTQSSYEQYV. CDR3 in DNA: TGTGCCAGCAGCAAAGGACAGGACTTGACTCAAAGCTCCTACGAGCAGTACGTC.

This clonotype showed up many times. In nucleotides, the CDR3 is TGTGCCAGCAGCCAAAAACTCCGGGACAGTTATGGCTACACCTTC. It codes for CASSQKLRDSYGYTF. The V and J genes are TRBV3-2 and TRBJ1-2; the table calls TRBD1, which could not be checked here. TRBV3-2 is a recognized pseudogene. CDR3 length equals 15 residues.

This clonotype appeared a few times. The rearrangement links TRBV2 to TRBJ2-7; D might be TRBD1 (6 bases). This CDR3 has 14 amino acids. The V end was cut by 4 bases, the J end by 3 bases, with 13 bases between. Germline V gene lookup returns CDR1 SNHLY and CDR2 FYNNEI. The chain's CDR3 is CASSGTDVDYEQYF. The CDR3 region has the DNA TGTGCCAGCAGTGGGACAGATGTTGACTACGAGCAGTACTTC.

The chain joins TRBV20-1 to TRBJ1-1; a possible D gene is TRBD1 (6 bases). V shed 6 bases and J shed 1 base, with 12 bases lying between them. The CDR3 has 13 residues. Germline-derived CDR1 and CDR2 are DFQATT and SNEGSKA (reference sequence). The CDR3 coding sequence is TGCAGTGCACGGGGGGGGCAGAACACTGAAGCTTTCTTT. Translation: CSARGGQNTEAFF.

Ten or more counts support this clonotype. The J gene is TRBJ2-1, the V gene TRBV20-1; 10 positions match TRBD2. CDR1 and CDR2 (germline): DFQATT, SNEGSKA (reference sequence). The CDR3 is made up of 15 amino acids. V shed 7 bases and J 6 bases; nucleotides not matched to a gene: 12. The CDR3 reads CSVQSERGGVNEQFF. For the CDR3, the DNA is TGCAGTGTACAGAGCGAGCGGGGGGGCGTCAATGAGCAGTTCTTC.